This T cell receptor (beta chain) was sequenced during a study of PD-1 blockade in classical Hodgkin lymphoma. Some clones are missing from TCRdb's copy, which holds only in-frame ones; the method was immunoSEQ multiplex PCR. Among under 80,000 clones listed, about two thirds were seen once. All the patients suffered relapse after autologous stem cell transplantation, and brentuximab vedotin exposure differed. Trimming cost V 7 bases and J 5 bases; bases outside gene matches: 8. Germline-derived CDR1 and CDR2 are GTSNPN and SVGIG (reference sequence). This CDR3 has 14 residues. As regards this clone: Antigen: not known.

Study outcomes and limitations: A reduction in baseline TCR diversity was reportedly seen in newly diagnosed patients relative to healthy donors. Patients starting nivolumab less than 1 year after ASCT had lower diversity and were excluded from later analyses. Why repertoires differed is undefined; disease activity or prior therapy possibly contributed. While CD8+ TCR diversity did not rise significantly by C4D1, CD4+ TCR diversity did.

The TCR comes from a human donor with classical Hodgkin lymphoma. The sequencing used peripheral blood mononuclear cells (PBMCs), collected before the second cycle of nivolumab. The chain combines TRBV30 with TRBJ1-4; 9 nucleotides agree with TRBD1. The DNA of the CDR3 is TGTGCCTTTATTCGGACAGGGGCCAATGAAAAACTGTTTTTT. As protein: CAFIRTGANEKLFF.